The 18 T cell receptor beta chains below all came from one sample that was sequenced in a study of blood T cell repertoires in COVID-19. The method was immunoSEQ multiplex PCR; TCRdb's version includes in-frame clones alone and lacks a portion of them. Here the sample spans 72,000 or so clones, 75% to 90% being singletons. Sequencing was performed on peripheral blood. The receptors come from a woman older than 75 with active or convalescent COVID-19.

The chain joins TRBV15 to TRBJ2-7; TRBD2 aligns across 8 bases. The CDR3 consists of 14 residues. Germline loops: CDR1 LNHNV, CDR2 YYDKDF (reference sequence). Trimming at V came to 5 bases and at J to 0 bases, leaving 3 bases not matched to a gene. In DNA, the CDR3 is TGTGCCACCAGCGGCGGGGGGAGCTCCTACGAGCAGTACTTC. Protein: CATSGGGSSYEQYF.

This chain links TRBV28 with TRBJ2-7; TRBD2 matches 9 bases. Germline lookup yields CDR1 MDHEN and CDR2 SYDVKM. The CDR3 is 15 amino acids. After removal of 3 bases from V and 7 bases from J, the junction contained 10 bases not matched to a gene. CDR3 protein: CASSLSSGGSGEQYF. CDR3 coding DNA: TGTGCCAGCAGTTTGAGTAGCGGGGGCTCTGGGGAGCAGTACTTC.

This chain connects TRBV9 to TRBJ1-2; 8 bases agree with TRBD1. The germline V gene has CDR1 SGDLS and CDR2 YYNGEE. This CDR3 comprises 15 residues. The ends lost 4 bases at V and 7 bases at J; junction bases unmatched: 12. CDR3 sequence reads: CASSSGQARVRGYTF. The CDR3 region has the DNA TGTGCCAGCAGCTCGGGACAGGCGAGGGTGCGTGGCTACACCTTC.

The chain joins TRBV7-9 to TRBJ2-2, with 10 bases aligning to TRBD2. Per germline, CDR1 SEHNR and CDR2 FQNEAQ (reference sequence). The CDR3 is 18 residues long. Trimming cost V 3 bases and J 2 bases; bases outside gene matches: 9. The CDR3 loop is CASSLSLAGGPNTGELFF. CDR3 bases: TGTGCCAGCAGCTTGTCCTTAGCGGGGGGCCCAAACACCGGGGAGCTGTTTTTT.

The rearrangement links TRBV7-6 to TRBJ2-7, with 10 bases fitting TRBD2. The CDR3 runs to 18 residues. Looked up from germline, CDR1 is SGHVS and CDR2 is FNYEAQ. Trimming cost V 5 bases and J 3 bases; bases outside gene matches: 16. CDR3 residues: CASSRGYLAGAVGYEQYF. CDR3 DNA sequence: TGTGCCAGCAGCCGAGGTTATCTAGCGGGGGCCGTCGGCTACGAGCAGTACTTC.

The V call is TRBV6-1, the J call TRBJ2-2; no reliable D call. Per the germline V gene, CDR1 is MNHNS and CDR2 is SASEGT. V lost 2 bases and J 5 bases, leaving 12 bases between the germline ends. This CDR3 has 15 residues. The DNA of the CDR3 is TGTGCCAGCAGTGAACAAGGTCAGGTGACCGGGGAGCTGTTTTTT. Amino acids: CASSEQGQVTGELFF.

The chain has TRBV7-2 and TRBJ2-1; D is perhaps TRBD1 (5 bases). The CDR3 runs to 13 residues. Germline assignment: CDR1 SGHTA and CDR2 FQGNSA. V was trimmed by 7 bases and J by 4 bases, leaving 11 bases between them. Here the CDR3 DNA reads TGTGCCAGCACCGTTGGGGCGTACAATGAGCAGTTCTTC. It codes for CASTVGAYNEQFF.

The chain joins TRBV2 to TRBJ2-7; TRBD1 is a possible D gene (5 bases). V was trimmed by 10 bases and J by 6 bases, leaving 22 bases between them. CDR1 is SNHLY, CDR2 FYNNEI, per germline. This CDR3 contains 14 residues. The CDR3 loop reads CATQPRARSSEQYF. CDR3 sequence (DNA): TGTGCCACCCAACCCAGGGCCCGGTCCAGCGAGCAGTACTTC.

The sample holds a few counts of this clone. V and J are TRBV13 and TRBJ1-4; D gene ambiguous. Germline CDR1 is PRHDT and CDR2 is FYEKMQ (reference sequence). The CDR3 is 14 amino acids. Between the trimmed V and J ends, which lost 3 bases and 8 bases, there was a span of 13 bases. The DNA of the CDR3 is TGTGCCAGCAGCTTTCGGGGTACAAGAGAAAAACTGTTTTTT. This sequence encodes CASSFRGTREKLFF.

The V call is TRBV4-1, the J call TRBJ1-1; 7 bases map to TRBD1. The ends lost 0 bases at V and 3 bases at J; junction bases unmatched: 7. From germline, CDR1 is MGHRA and CDR2 YSYEKL. The CDR3 has 16 residues. The CDR3 reads CASSQEGQGVYTEAFF. CDR3 sequence (DNA): TGCGCCAGCAGCCAAGAGGGGCAGGGGGTATACACTGAAGCTTTCTTT.

This clone was picked up a small number of times. The rearrangement links TRBV11-2 to TRBJ2-5; 10 bases are shared with TRBD1. This CDR3 is built from 17 residues. Germline values: CDR1 SGHAT, CDR2 FQNNGV. The J segment lost 7 bases and the V segment lost 2 bases, leaving 13 bases of the junction unmatched. CDR3: CASSLFISGGQGGTQYF. CDR3 nucleotide sequence: TGTGCCAGCAGCTTATTCATAAGTGGCGGACAGGGGGGGACCCAGTACTTC.

The chain links TRBV2 to TRBJ1-1; 9 bases fit TRBD1. Germline V gene data show CDR1 as SNHLY and CDR2 as FYNNEI. J lost 11 bases, V lost 4 bases, and 11 bases had no gene match. CDR3 length: 14 residues. This chain's CDR3 is CASSGLEGQGIAFF. The CDR3 nucleotides are TGTGCCAGCAGTGGCCTGGAGGGACAGGGCATCGCTTTCTTT.

The chain links TRBV6-2 or TRBV6-3 to TRBJ1-3, with a tentative D call TRBD1 (6 bases). Trimming cost V 6 bases and J 2 bases, with 14 bases left between them. Germline V gene lookup returns CDR1 MNHEY and CDR2 SVGEGT. The CDR3 loop spans 15 amino acids. The CDR3: CASSLSPGAGNTIYF. The CDR3, as DNA: TGTGCCAGCAGCCTCTCGCCAGGGGCTGGAAACACCATATATTTT.

Notes on this clone: The conserved phenylalanine or tryptophan is not found at the CDR3 terminus, so this likely reflects a read error. It is unclear where the CDR3 begins or ends on the DNA, so no DNA is shown, and the CDR3 is as TCRdb lists it. The chain is built from TRBV7-3 and TRBJ2-3; TRBD1, as called in the table, went unchecked against the DNA. The CDR3 numbers 12 amino acids, ends counted. Germline CDR1 SGHTA, CDR2 FQGTGA. The CDR3 here is CVSSFKGCSGTV.

This chain links TRBV2 with TRBJ1-1; tentatively, D is TRBD1 (6 bases). The CDR3 extends over 14 amino acids. V shed 6 bases and J shed 5 bases, with 16 bases lying between them. Germline V lookup: CDR1 SNHLY, CDR2 FYNNEI. The CDR3 is CASRIQGSWTEAFF. For the CDR3, the DNA is TGTGCCAGCAGGATCCAGGGGTCCTGGACTGAAGCTTTCTTT.

The rearrangement uses TRBV2 and TRBJ1-2, with D possibly matching TRBD1 (6 bases). The germline gives CDR1 SNHLY, CDR2 FYNNEI. Trimming pared 6 bases from V and 2 bases from J, leaving 13 bases between. The CDR3 totals 14 residues. Here the CDR3 reads CASSPNTGNYGYTF. CDR3 DNA: TGTGCCAGCAGCCCAAATACAGGGAACTATGGCTACACCTTC.

The chain is built from TRBV6-1 and TRBJ1-2; 8 bases agree with TRBD1. Looked up from germline, CDR1 is MNHNS and CDR2 is SASEGT. The CDR3 totals 17 residues. J lost 1 base, V lost 2 bases, and 9 bases had no gene match. For the CDR3, the DNA is TGTGCCAGCAGTGAAAAAGGGGACAGGACATATAACTATGGCTACACCTTC. Translation: CASSEKGDRTYNYGYTF.

Here the CDR3 reads CASSLVPGGNTGELFF. The CDR3 DNA sequence: TGCGCCAGCAGCTTGGTTCCGGGGGGGAACACCGGGGAGCTGTTTTTT. This rearrangement joins TRBV5-1 to TRBJ2-2; 7 nucleotides align to TRBD2. This CDR3 has 16 residues. The V segment lost 0 bases and the J segment 1 base; nucleotides outside the gene matches: 3. Germline-derived CDR1 and CDR2 are SGHRS and YFSETQ. Using reference TRBV5-1 and TRBJ2-2 for the parts outside the CDR3, the full variable domain is KAGVTQTPRYLIKTRGQQVTLSCSPISGHRSVSWYQQTPGQGLQFLFEYFSETQRNKGNFPGRFSGRQFSNSRSEMNVSTLELGDSALYLCASSLVPGGNTGELFFGEGSRLTVL.